This T cell receptor beta chain was identified during a study of T cells after yellow fever vaccination. Overall study: Fractions containing few cells were prepared with SMART-Seq v4 Ultra Low Input.

The CDR3 contains 17 residues. V gave up 4 bases and J gave up 1 base; unmatched junction bases: 7. Germline V gene data show CDR1 as SGHAT and CDR2 as FQNNGV. The sample holds a few counts of this clonotype. The antigen is unknown. Study-level findings and limits: In FACS-sorted repertoires, abundant clonotypes from the bulk population could appear as contaminants. Post-booster repertoires contained most primary-vaccination clones again (roughly 95% CD4, roughly 90% CD8).

UMIs and a universal primer site were added when TCR cDNA was made by 5'RACE template switching. TCRdb passed the 5' RACE reads through MiXCR, listing each CDR3 protein once. The sample contains fewer than 400,000 distinct CDR3 sequences, about 10% of which appear only once. The chain couples TRBV11-2 to TRBJ2-3; 11 bases match TRBD1. The sequence was obtained from a man aged 18 to 29 who received the YFV17D yellow fever vaccine. The specimen comprised CD4+ T cells sorted from PBMCs, sampled 45 days after the yellow fever booster vaccination. In DNA, the CDR3 is TGTGCCAGCAGCTCCGACCGGGACAGGGGGGGCACAGATACGCAGTATTTT. As protein: CASSSDRDRGGTDTQYF.